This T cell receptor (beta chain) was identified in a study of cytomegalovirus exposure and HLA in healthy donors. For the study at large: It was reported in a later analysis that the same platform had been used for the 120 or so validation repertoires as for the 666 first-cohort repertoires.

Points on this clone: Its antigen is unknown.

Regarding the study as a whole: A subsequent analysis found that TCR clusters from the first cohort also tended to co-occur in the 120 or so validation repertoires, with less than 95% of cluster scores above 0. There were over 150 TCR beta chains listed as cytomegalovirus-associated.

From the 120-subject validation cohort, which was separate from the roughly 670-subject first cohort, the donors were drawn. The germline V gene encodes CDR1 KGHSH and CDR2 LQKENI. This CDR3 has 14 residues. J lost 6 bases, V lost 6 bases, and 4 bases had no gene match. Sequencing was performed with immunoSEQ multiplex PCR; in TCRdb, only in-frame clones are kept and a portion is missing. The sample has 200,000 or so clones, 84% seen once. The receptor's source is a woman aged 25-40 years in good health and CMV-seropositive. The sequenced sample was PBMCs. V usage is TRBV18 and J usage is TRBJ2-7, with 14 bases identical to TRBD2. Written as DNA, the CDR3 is TGTGCCAGCTCCGAGGGACTAGCGGGGGTCGAGCAGTACTTC. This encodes CASSEGLAGVEQYF.